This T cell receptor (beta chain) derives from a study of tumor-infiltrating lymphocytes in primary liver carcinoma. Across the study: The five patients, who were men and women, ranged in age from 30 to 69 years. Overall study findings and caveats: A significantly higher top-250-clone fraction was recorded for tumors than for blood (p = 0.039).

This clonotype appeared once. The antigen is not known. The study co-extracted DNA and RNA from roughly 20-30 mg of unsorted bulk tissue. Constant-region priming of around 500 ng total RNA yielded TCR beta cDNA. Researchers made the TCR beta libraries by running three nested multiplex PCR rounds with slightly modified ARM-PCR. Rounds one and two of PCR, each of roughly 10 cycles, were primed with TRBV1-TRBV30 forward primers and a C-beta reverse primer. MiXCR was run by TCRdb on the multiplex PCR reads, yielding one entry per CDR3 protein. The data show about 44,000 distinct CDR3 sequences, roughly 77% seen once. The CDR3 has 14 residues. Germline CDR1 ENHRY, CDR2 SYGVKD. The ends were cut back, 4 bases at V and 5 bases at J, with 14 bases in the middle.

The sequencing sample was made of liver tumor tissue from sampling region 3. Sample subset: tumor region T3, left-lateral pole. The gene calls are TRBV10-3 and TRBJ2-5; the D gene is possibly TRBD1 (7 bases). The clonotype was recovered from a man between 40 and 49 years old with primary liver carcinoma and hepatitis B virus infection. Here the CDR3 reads CAISVTGTQETQYF. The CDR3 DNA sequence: TGTGCCATCAGTGTGACAGGGACTCAGGAGACCCAGTACTTC.